Below, 3 T cell receptor beta chains from the same sample are listed, as sequenced in a study of cytomegalovirus exposure and HLA in healthy donors. The PCR was carried out with 60 Vbeta primers and 13 Jbeta primers. Assay: immunoSEQ multiplex PCR; the TCRdb copy retains only in-frame clones and omits some. Of about 67,000 clones listed, around 89% are singletons. Input material: PBMCs. The receptors stem from a woman between 25 and 40 years old in good health and CMV-seropositive.

CDR3 in amino acids: CASSLNMNTEAFF. The CDR3 region has the DNA TGTGCCAGCAGTTTAAATATGAACACTGAAGCTTTCTTT. This chain links TRBV27 with TRBJ1-1, with no clear D. V was clipped by 2 bases and J by 0 bases, with 4 bases between them. In germline, CDR1 is MNHEY, CDR2 SMNVEV (reference sequence). The CDR3 has 13 amino acids.

The V gene is TRBV11-2, the J gene TRBJ2-7, with TRBD1 identical over 10 bases. In germline, CDR1 is SGHAT, CDR2 FQNNGV. V was pared by 6 bases and J by 7 bases, with 9 bases of the junction left unmatched. The CDR3 totals 14 residues. As DNA, the CDR3 is TGTGCCAGCAGGTCAGGGACAGGGGTGAAAGAGCAGTACTTC. It specifies CASRSGTGVKEQYF.

V and J are TRBV6-1 and TRBJ1-1; 11 nucleotides align to TRBD1. CDR3 length: 18 residues. Germline CDR1 reads MNHNS; CDR2 reads SASEGT. J was trimmed by 6 bases and V by 2 bases; bases with no gene match: 14. The CDR3 protein is CASSEWDRGFSSRPEAFF. CDR3 bases: TGTGCCAGCAGTGAATGGGACAGGGGGTTTTCGTCTCGGCCTGAAGCTTTCTTT.